The present T cell receptor (beta chain) was sequenced within a study of CD8 T cells in Susac syndrome. Reverse transcription of 0.5 to 1 ug RNA used random hexamers. A single record per CDR3 protein comes from TCRdb applying MiXCR to the immunoSEQ multiplex PCR reads. Of around 300,000 distinct CDR3 sequences listed, 85% are singletons. Germline V CDR1 and CDR2: MNHEY, SMNVEV (reference sequence). The CDR3 contains 11 residues. The chain has TRBV27 and TRBJ2-2; D is undetermined. This receptor was identified in a human donor with multiple sclerosis. Sequenced: CD8+ T cells from PBMCs. For the CDR3, the DNA is TGTGATGGAAAAGAGACCGGGGAGCTGTTTTTT. Residues: CDGKETGELFF.